The subject of this entry is one T cell receptor beta chain. Its antigen remains unidentified. TCRdb keeps only in-frame clones here, not all; method: immunoSEQ multiplex PCR. Of 140,000 to 150,000 clones in the sample, about 92% were seen once. The data are from a study of T cell responses to AZD1222 COVID-19 vaccine. Study context: Second-dose intervals of approximately 4 or approximately 12 weeks were pooled. Points from the study as a whole: The study found vaccine-associated CD4 TCRs spanning spike, dominant at 160-218 and 743-854. Targets within unmutated variant regions were reportedly found for nearly half of spike-specific TCRs.

The V and J ends lost 0 bases and 9 bases, in that order; junction bases with no gene match: 10. The CDR3 loop spans 17 amino acids. Germline CDR1 and CDR2: LGHNT and FRNRAP. The TCR was taken from an adult in good health. The V gene is TRBV12-5, the J gene TRBJ2-1, with 11 bases matching TRBD1. The material was peripheral blood, obtained on day 0 of AZD1222 vaccination. The CDR3 sequence is CASGLVLGTGGTGEQFF. CDR3 sequence (DNA): TGTGCTAGTGGTTTGGTGTTGGGGACAGGGGGTACTGGTGAGCAGTTCTTC.